Shown below are 27 T cell receptor beta chains from a single sample sequenced in a study of CD4 T cells in relation to SARS-CoV-2 and coronaviruses. Profiling relied on immunoSEQ multiplex PCR, and the TCRdb table lists in-frame clones only, not all of them. This table holds about 36,000 clones, 70% to 80% found once. Their antigens remain unidentified. The sample taken for sequencing was memory CD4+ T cells from PBMCs, cultured in vitro. The receptors originated from an adult with COVID-19.

The CDR3 reads CASSLGTGQIYEQYF. The CDR3 DNA sequence: TGTGCCAGCAGTTTGGGCACGGGACAGATTTACGAGCAGTACTTC. The rearrangement links TRBV28 to TRBJ2-7, with 7 nucleotides matching TRBD1. Germline values: CDR1 MDHEN, CDR2 SYDVKM. CDR3 length: 15 residues. Trimming removed 3 bases from V and 4 bases from J; junction bases left unmatched: 9.

The chain recombines TRBV19 with TRBJ2-4; 15 bases agree with TRBD2. Germline V gene data show CDR1 as LNHDA and CDR2 as SQIVND (reference sequence). The V segment lost 8 bases and the J segment 10 bases; nucleotides outside the gene matches: 9. This CDR3 is 15 amino acids long. The CDR3 loop is CASLRTSGGVGIQYF. The CDR3 coding sequence is TGTGCCAGTCTACGGACTAGCGGGGGGGTTGGGATTCAGTACTTC.

The chain recombines TRBV28 with TRBJ1-1; D is unresolved. The CDR3 runs 11 residues. V lost 3 bases and J lost 6, with 5 bases in between. The germline CDR1 and CDR2 sequences are MDHEN and SYDVKM. CDR3 in amino acids: CASSLFPEAFF. The CDR3 DNA is TGTGCCAGCAGTTTGTTTCCTGAAGCTTTCTTT.

The chain recombines TRBV5-1 with TRBJ2-7; 12 positions agree with TRBD2. Germline V lookup: CDR1 SGHRS, CDR2 YFSETQ. Germline trimming cut 4 bases from V and 5 bases from J; bases unmatched to any gene: 7. The CDR3 runs to 15 residues. The CDR3 sequence: CASSRRLAGENEQYF. CDR3 DNA sequence: TGCGCCAGCAGCCGGCGACTAGCGGGAGAAAACGAGCAGTACTTC.

The chain recombines TRBV5-6 with TRBJ2-1; TRBD2 matches 9 bases. Germline V lookup: CDR1 SGHDT, CDR2 YYEEEE. The CDR3 extends over 15 amino acids. The J segment lost 7 bases and the V segment lost 3 bases, leaving 8 bases of the junction unmatched. CDR3 region: CASSWGGTSSNEQFF. Here the CDR3 DNA reads TGTGCCAGCAGCTGGGGCGGGACTAGCTCAAATGAGCAGTTCTTC.

The CDR3 DNA is TGTGCCAGCAGCCAAGATCTGCTAGGGGTCTTAACAGATACGCAGTATTTT. Translation: CASSQDLLGVLTDTQYF. J is TRBJ2-3 and V is TRBV4-2; weak D call: TRBD1 (5 bases). V was cut by 0 bases and J by 3 bases, with 16 bases left in between. This CDR3 contains 17 residues. Germline-derived CDR1 and CDR2 are LGHNA and YNFKEQ.

This rearrangement joins TRBV10-3 to TRBJ2-1; D is unclear. The ends were cut back, 8 bases at V and 5 bases at J, with 7 bases in the middle. The germline V gene encodes CDR1 ENHRY and CDR2 SYGVKD. This CDR3 spans 11 amino acids. Written as DNA, the CDR3 is TGTGCCATCCAGGAAAACAATGAGCAGTTCTTC. Translated: CAIQENNEQFF.

This clone was recorded a few times. The V call is TRBV5-4, the J call TRBJ2-5, with 7 nucleotides matching TRBD2. CDR3 length: 17 amino acids. The J segment lost 1 base and the V segment lost 4 bases, leaving 13 bases of the junction unmatched. Looked up from germline, CDR1 is SGHNT and CDR2 is YYREEE (reference sequence). CDR3 sequence: CASSAIGGGRSQETQYF. The CDR3 coding sequence is TGTGCCAGCAGCGCAATTGGGGGGGGACGGAGCCAAGAGACCCAGTACTTC.

The gene calls are TRBV19 and TRBJ2-7, with 9 bases identical to TRBD1. Trimming removed 3 bases from V and 1 base from J; junction bases left unmatched: 1. CDR1 LNHDA and CDR2 SQIVND come from the germline V gene (reference sequence). This CDR3 spans 14 amino acids. The CDR3 nucleotides are TGTGCCAGTAGTATCGGGACAGGGTCCTACGAGCAGTACTTC. This codes for CASSIGTGSYEQYF.

The V call is TRBV7-3, the J call TRBJ2-2; 12 nucleotides agree with TRBD2. V was clipped by 4 bases and J by 4 bases; unmatched bases: 10. CDR1 and CDR2 from the germline V gene are SGHTA and FQGTGA. The CDR3 contains 18 residues. CDR3: CASSSMIGLAGSTGELFF. The DNA for the CDR3 is TGTGCCAGCAGCTCCATGATCGGACTAGCGGGAAGCACCGGGGAGCTGTTTTTT.

V usage is TRBV7-9 and J usage is TRBJ2-2, with D possibly TRBD2 on 6 matching bases. The V end was cut by 1 base, the J end by 6 bases, with 21 bases between. The CDR3 loop spans 18 amino acids. Germline CDR1 reads SEHNR; CDR2 reads FQNEAQ (reference sequence). CDR3 protein: CASSLGWAALPGAGELFF. The DNA of the CDR3 is TGTGCCAGCAGCTTAGGTTGGGCAGCACTACCGGGGGCCGGGGAGCTGTTTTTT.

V is TRBV7-2 and J is TRBJ2-7; 7 nucleotides agree with TRBD2. V lost 5 bases and J lost 2; bases outside the gene matches: 6. CDR1 and CDR2 from the germline V gene are SGHTA and FQGNSA. The CDR3 sequence is 14 residues long. The CDR3 spells CASSPRGGAYEQYF. CDR3 bases: TGTGCCAGCAGCCCAAGGGGAGGGGCCTACGAGCAGTACTTC.

The CDR3 is CASSQEGTGGPETQYF. As DNA, the CDR3 is TGTGCCAGCAGCCAAGAGGGAACGGGAGGGCCGGAGACCCAGTACTTC. V and J are TRBV3-1 (or the pseudogene TRBV3-2) and TRBJ2-5; 8 bases are shared with TRBD2. V lost 0 bases and J lost 5; bases outside the gene matches: 8. The length of the CDR3 is 16 residues. Germline CDR1 LGHDT, CDR2 YNNKEL (reference sequence).

This chain links TRBV7-8 with TRBJ1-1; 7 positions agree with TRBD1. V gave up 5 bases and J gave up 0 bases; unmatched junction bases: 9. The germline V gene encodes CDR1 SGHVS and CDR2 FQNEAQ. This CDR3 contains 16 residues. This chain's CDR3 is CASSPRGAGVNTEAFF. DNA of the CDR3: TGTGCCAGCAGCCCCAGGGGGGCAGGGGTGAACACTGAAGCTTTCTTT.

In regard to this clone: This sample also contains other DNA sequences that code for the same CDR3. The rearrangement joins TRBV5-6 to TRBJ2-7, with TRBD2 matching 10 bases. Per germline, CDR1 SGHDT and CDR2 YYEEEE. After removal of 4 bases from V and 1 base from J, the junction contained 5 bases not matched to a gene. The CDR3 spans 15 residues. DNA for the CDR3: TGTGCCAGCAGCAGGACTAGCGGAAGATCCTACGAGCAGTACTTC. It specifies CASSRTSGRSYEQYF. The whole variable domain, filled in from reference TRBV5-6 and TRBJ2-7, reads DAGVTQSPTHLIKTRGQQVTLRCSPKSGHDTVSWYQQALGQGPQFIFQYYEEEERQRGNFPDRFSGHQFPNYSSELNVNALLLGDSALYLCASSRTSGRSYEQYFGPGTRLTVT.

The chain carries TRBV2 and TRBJ2-3; D is possibly TRBD2 (5 bases). Trimming left V 2 bases short and J 4 bases short, with 7 bases between. In germline, CDR1 is SNHLY, CDR2 FYNNEI. There are 13 residues in the CDR3. The DNA for the CDR3 is TGTGCCAGCAGTGAAAGGAGGCCAGATACGCAGTATTTT. Protein sequence: CASSERRPDTQYF.

The rearrangement uses TRBV6-5 and TRBJ1-6; possible D gene TRBD1, 5 bases. The V gene lost 6 bases and the J gene lost 3 bases, with 12 bases spanning the gap. CDR1 MNHEY and CDR2 SVGAGI come from the germline V gene. This CDR3 is 15 amino acids long. DNA of the CDR3: TGTGCCAGCAGCCCCCGGGACGTCTATAATTCACCCCTCCACTTT. Its translation is CASSPRDVYNSPLHF.

The chain links TRBV27 to TRBJ2-1; 11 nucleotides match TRBD2. CDR1 MNHEY and CDR2 SMNVEV come from the germline V gene (reference sequence). V gave up 6 bases and J gave up 1 base; unmatched junction bases: 8. The CDR3 is made up of 17 amino acids. Here the CDR3 DNA reads TGTGCCAGCAGCTACCGGATAGCGGGAGGGTCCTACAATGAGCAGTTCTTC. As protein: CASSYRIAGGSYNEQFF.

The rearrangement joins TRBV28 to TRBJ2-5; maybe TRBD2 (5 bases). The V and J ends lost 4 bases and 4 bases respectively, with 16 bases between them. The CDR3 covers 15 residues. CDR1 MDHEN and CDR2 SYDVKM come from the germline V gene. The CDR3 coding sequence is TGTGCCAGCAGTTCCCCGGGTGTGGGAGCAGAGACCCAGTACTTC. The encoded protein is CASSSPGVGAETQYF.

V usage is TRBV6-5 and J usage is TRBJ2-7; D might be TRBD1 (6 bases). Trimming removed 9 bases from V and 3 bases from J, with 15 bases in between. The CDR3 loop spans 13 amino acids. Germline values: CDR1 MNHEY, CDR2 SVGAGI. This chain's CDR3 is CASGTYRDYEQYF. The CDR3 DNA reads as TGTGCCAGTGGTACCTACAGGGACTACGAGCAGTACTTC.

V and J are TRBV5-6 and TRBJ2-1; the D call may be TRBD1 or TRBD2 (5 bases each). Per the germline V gene, CDR1 is SGHDT and CDR2 is YYEEEE. Trimming took 1 base from V and 6 from J, leaving 20 bases between them. The CDR3 sequence is 17 residues long. The chain's CDR3 is CASSLFLRGTRGNEQFF. CDR3 DNA: TGTGCCAGCAGCTTGTTTCTTCGGGGCACCCGGGGCAATGAGCAGTTCTTC. Filled out from reference TRBV5-6 and TRBJ2-1, the complete variable domain reads DAGVTQSPTHLIKTRGQQVTLRCSPKSGHDTVSWYQQALGQGPQFIFQYYEEEERQRGNFPDRFSGHQFPNYSSELNVNALLLGDSALYLCASSLFLRGTRGNEQFFGPGTRLTVL.

This clone was found once. V gene TRBV18 combines with J gene TRBJ2-3; D possibly corresponds to TRBD2 (6 bases). CDR3 size: 14 residues. CDR1 and CDR2 from the germline V gene are KGHSH and LQKENI. Trimming took 3 bases from V and 7 from J, leaving 14 bases between them. As DNA, the CDR3 is TGTGCCAGCTCACCTATGGACCGGGGGAATACGCAGTATTTT. Protein sequence: CASSPMDRGNTQYF.

The V and J genes are TRBV7-2 and TRBJ1-2, with 7 nucleotides matching TRBD1. The V segment lost 5 bases and the J segment 4 bases; nucleotides outside the gene matches: 4. This CDR3 is built from 13 residues. Looked up from germline, CDR1 is SGHTA and CDR2 is FQGNSA. In DNA, the CDR3 is TGTGCCAGCAGCCGGGACAGAGTCTATGGCTACACCTTC. Translation: CASSRDRVYGYTF. The variable domain in full, completed from reference TRBV7-2 and TRBJ1-2, reads GAGVSQSPSNKVTEKGKDVELRCDPISGHTALYWYRQSLGQGLEFLIYFQGNSAPDKSGLPSDRFSAERTGGSVSTLTIQRTQQEDSAVYLCASSRDRVYGYTFGSGTRLTVV.

The chain has TRBV12-3 or TRBV12-4 and TRBJ1-2; no firm D call. V lost 1 base, J lost 7 bases, and 10 bases lay in between. The CDR3 spans 13 residues. CDR3 residues: CASSLVGNGGYTF. The CDR3 DNA is TGTGCCAGCAGTTTAGTAGGGAACGGTGGCTACACCTTC.

This clone has more than one count but fewer than ten. The chain uses TRBV3-1 (or the pseudogene TRBV3-2) and TRBJ2-2, with a tentative D call TRBD1 (5 bases). V was shortened by 6 bases and J by 2 bases, with 10 bases between the two germline ends. Germline V CDR1 and CDR2: LGHDT, YNNKEL (reference sequence). This CDR3 spans 14 amino acids. CDR3 DNA sequence: TGTGCCAGCAGACGGACACTTAACACCGGGGAGCTGTTTTTT. This gives the protein CASRRTLNTGELFF.

The table lists this clone with a few counts. The rearrangement uses TRBV9 and TRBJ1-5, with 9 bases aligning to TRBD1. Trimming at V came to 2 bases and at J to 4 bases, leaving 1 base not matched to a gene. Germline V gene sequence: CDR1 SGDLS, CDR2 YYNGEE. CDR3 length equals 14 residues. The CDR3 sequence is CASSVGTGNQPQHF. CDR3 DNA sequence: TGTGCCAGCAGCGTGGGGACAGGGAATCAGCCCCAGCATTTT.

This clone came up once. The genes are TRBV10-3 and TRBJ2-3, with a possible D match to TRBD2 (6 bases). Trimming took off 8 bases at V and 2 bases at J, with 11 bases between the two ends. The CDR3 is 13 residues long. Germline V gene data show CDR1 as ENHRY and CDR2 as SYGVKD. CDR3 nucleotide sequence: TGTGCCATCGGGCGGCGGGACACAGATACGCAGTATTTT. It is translated as CAIGRRDTDTQYF.